The text below deals with one T cell receptor (beta chain). The target antigen is unknown. This sample was taken from a study of regulatory T cells in long-lasting Graves disease. Regarding the study as a whole: The study found TRBV28, TRBJ1-2 and TRBJ2-5 favored in persistent disease.

This CDR3 spans 14 amino acids. Germline V gene lookup returns CDR1 SGDLS and CDR2 YYNGEE. V dropped 4 bases and J dropped 7; count of bases not matched to a gene: 9. Regarding time point: newly diagnosed GD, antithyroid drugs for less than 3 months. PBMC-extracted RNA yielded the TCR library. American Thyroid Association guidelines served as the basis for diagnosing Graves' disease. TCR beta libraries were built with iRepertoire HTBI primers and Arm-PCR of CDR3 regions. Using its own MiXCR run on the multiplex PCR reads, TCRdb lists one record per CDR3 protein. This sample has around 450,000 distinct CDR3 sequences, with about 16% found just once. This sample was also put to use in a study of T cells in Graves' hyperthyroidism and ophthalmopathy. This second study notes: Clinical symptoms, serum thyroxine, TRAb, thyroid ultrasound and orbital computed tomography informed diagnoses.

The sample was peripheral blood mononuclear cells (PBMCs), taken at new diagnosis, from a patient treated with antithyroid drugs. This receptor was identified in a man aged 35 to 55 with Graves disease. This sequence joins TRBV9 and TRBJ1-1; 8 nucleotides match TRBD1. CDR3 residues: CASSPYQGAIEAFF. Here the CDR3 DNA reads TGTGCCAGCAGCCCCTACCAGGGGGCTATTGAAGCTTTCTTT.